Each of the 20 T cell receptor beta chains below was sequenced from the same sample in a study of a mutant IDH1 vaccine in newly diagnosed glioma. Produced via immunoSEQ multiplex PCR; TCRdb's table is partial and in-frame only. Altogether approximately 80,000 clones are present, roughly 91% being singletons, with the ten largest covering 0.56%. Antigen specificity for these receptors is unknown. Time point indicated: week 5, during vaccination. Each dose of the vaccine consisted of 300 ug of mutant IDH1 20-mer peptide, with topical imiquimod. The starting material was PBMCs, obtained from a glioma patient whose treatment included an IDH1 peptide vaccine. The receptors were sampled from a woman aged 45 to 65 with glioma.

This clone was observed a handful of times. The sample has other DNA sequences that encode this CDR3 too. This chain joins TRBV5-6 and TRBJ1-5; no clear D gene. The germline V gene has CDR1 SGHDT and CDR2 YYEEEE. This CDR3 has 13 amino acids. Deletions cut 0 bases from V and 5 bases from J, with 6 bases between. The CDR3: CASSLGRDQPQHF. As DNA, the CDR3 is TGTGCCAGCAGCTTGGGCCGGGATCAGCCCCAGCATTTT.

This chain joins TRBV27 and TRBJ2-7; the D gene is possibly TRBD2 (6 bases). From germline, CDR1 is MNHEY and CDR2 SMNVEV (reference sequence). With 2 bases removed from V and 2 bases from J, the gap between germline ends came to 7 bases. This CDR3 has 13 amino acids. CDR3 amino acids: CASSLVAAYEQYF. The CDR3 bases are TGTGCCAGCAGTTTAGTAGCGGCCTACGAGCAGTACTTC.

The chain recombines TRBV6-5 with TRBJ2-2; D is tentatively TRBD1 or TRBD2 (5 bases each). The CDR3 has 15 residues. V shed 0 bases and J shed 7 bases, with 12 bases lying between them. Per the germline V gene, CDR1 is MNHEY and CDR2 is SVGAGI. CDR3 amino acids: CASSYSFTGGGELFF. The CDR3 nucleotides are TGTGCCAGCAGTTACTCGTTTACAGGAGGCGGGGAGCTGTTTTTT.

This clone has a single count. The J gene is TRBJ2-7, the V gene TRBV6-5; a weak D match, TRBD2 (6 bases). Trimming cost V 5 bases and J 3 bases, with 11 bases left between them. The V gene's germline CDR1 is MNHEY and CDR2 SVGAGI. The CDR3 runs to 13 residues. The CDR3: CASSRGTYYEQYF. CDR3 in DNA: TGTGCCAGCAGTCGTGGGACTTACTACGAGCAGTACTTC.

The chain uses TRBV6-5 and TRBJ2-6; D gene uncertain. The CDR3 extends over 14 amino acids. V was shortened by 6 bases and J by 2 bases, with 8 bases between the two germline ends. Per the germline V gene, CDR1 is MNHEY and CDR2 is SVGAGI. For the CDR3, the DNA is TGTGCCAGCAGCCTCCGAGCTGGGGCCAACGTCCTGACTTTC. This translates into CASSLRAGANVLTF.

The CDR3 spells CASSADRGLYGYTF. DNA of the CDR3: TGCGCCAGCAGCGCGGACAGGGGGCTTTATGGCTACACCTTC. The chain has TRBV5-1 and TRBJ1-2; 11 bases fit TRBD1. V shed 4 bases and J 5 bases; nucleotides not matched to a gene: 4. The CDR3 runs to 14 residues. The germline V gene has CDR1 SGHRS and CDR2 YFSETQ. Filled out from reference TRBV5-1 and TRBJ1-2, the complete variable domain reads KAGVTQTPRYLIKTRGQQVTLSCSPISGHRSVSWYQQTPGQGLQFLFEYFSETQRNKGNFPGRFSGRQFSNSRSEMNVSTLELGDSALYLCASSADRGLYGYTFGSGTRLTVV.

This clone was observed once. The rearrangement uses TRBV12-5 and TRBJ2-7; TRBD2 aligns across 7 bases. V shed 0 bases and J 6 bases; nucleotides not matched to a gene: 8. From germline, CDR1 is LGHNT and CDR2 FRNRAP. CDR3 size: 15 residues. The CDR3 sequence is CASGLVLAGVAEQYF. CDR3 sequence (DNA): TGTGCTAGTGGTTTGGTGCTCGCGGGAGTCGCCGAGCAGTACTTC.

V is TRBV11-2 and J is TRBJ2-5, with TRBD2 identical over 7 bases. The last part of the DNA fits TRBJ2-7 better; the J call may be wrong. The CDR3 covers 15 residues. Germline assignment: CDR1 SGHAT and CDR2 FQNNGV. The chain's CDR3 is CASSPPRGSPYEQYF. In DNA form, the CDR3 reads TGTGCCAGCAGCCCCCCTCGCGGGAGCCCCTACGAGCAGTACTTC.

The rearrangement joins TRBV30 to TRBJ1-5; a possible D gene is TRBD1 (6 bases). Deletions cut 2 bases from V and 7 bases from J, with 21 bases between. Looked up from germline, CDR1 is GTSNPN and CDR2 is SVGIG (reference sequence). This CDR3 spans 16 amino acids. CDR3 nucleotides: TGTGCCTGGAGTACCCCCGGGACACCCACCGGACAGCCCCAGCATTTT. It specifies CAWSTPGTPTGQPQHF.

This clone appeared a single time. The chain uses TRBV6-6 and TRBJ1-3; D gene uncertain. V lost 0 bases and J lost 3, with 3 bases in between. The length of the CDR3 is 13 residues. Looked up from germline, CDR1 is MNHNY and CDR2 is SVGAGI (reference sequence). In DNA, the CDR3 is TGTGCCAGCAGTTACTCTGGTGGAAACACCATATATTTT. Protein product: CASSYSGGNTIYF.

The chain is built from TRBV2 and TRBJ2-7; a weak D match, TRBD1 (6 bases). This CDR3 is 12 amino acids long. With 4 bases removed from V and 2 bases from J, the gap between germline ends came to 6 bases. In germline, CDR1 is SNHLY, CDR2 FYNNEI. CDR3 protein: CASSGTAYEQYF. The CDR3 DNA sequence: TGTGCCAGCAGTGGGACAGCCTACGAGCAGTACTTC.

The chain is built from TRBV18 and TRBJ2-2; possibly TRBD2 for D (5 bases). The CDR3 loop spans 13 amino acids. The V gene's germline CDR1 is KGHSH and CDR2 LQKENI. V was shortened by 3 bases and J by 7 bases, with 9 bases between the two germline ends. This CDR3 is CASSPEVIGELFF. CDR3 DNA: TGTGCCAGCTCACCGGAGGTGATCGGGGAGCTGTTTTTT.

J is TRBJ1-3 and V is TRBV5-1, with no clear D. The CDR3 loop spans 15 amino acids. The V and J ends lost 3 bases and 0 bases respectively, with 10 bases between them. Per germline, CDR1 SGHRS and CDR2 YFSETQ. The CDR3 spells CASSSGSDSGNTIYF. CDR3 in DNA: TGCGCCAGCAGCTCCGGGTCGGACTCTGGAAACACCATATATTTT.

The J gene is TRBJ1-3, the V gene TRBV28; 7 bases agree with TRBD1. The germline V gene encodes CDR1 MDHEN and CDR2 SYDVKM. The length of the CDR3 is 13 residues. Trimming removed 6 bases from V and 5 bases from J; junction bases left unmatched: 4. The CDR3 loop reads CASRHRGRNTIYF. CDR3 DNA: TGTGCCAGCAGACACAGGGGTAGAAACACCATATATTTT.

The count of this clone is one. The chain uses TRBV18 and TRBJ2-7, with 10 positions matching TRBD1. The germline V gene has CDR1 KGHSH and CDR2 LQKENI. Germline trimming cut 3 bases from V and 3 bases from J; bases unmatched to any gene: 5. CDR3 size: 15 residues. The chain's CDR3 is CASSPSGQGYYEQYF. DNA for the CDR3: TGTGCCAGCTCACCCTCGGGACAGGGGTACTACGAGCAGTACTTC. Filled out from reference TRBV18 and TRBJ2-7, the complete variable domain reads NAGVMQNPRHLVRRRGQEARLRCSPMKGHSHVYWYRQLPEEGLKFMVYLQKENIIDESGMPKERFSAEFPKEGPSILRIQQVVRGDSAAYFCASSPSGQGYYEQYFGPGTRLTVT.

The chain has TRBV2 and TRBJ1-5; D uncertain. The CDR3 runs 14 residues. Germline V gene sequence: CDR1 SNHLY, CDR2 FYNNEI. V was pared by 0 bases and J by 0 bases, with 3 bases between. This chain's CDR3 is CASSEASSNQPQHF. The CDR3 DNA reads TGTGCCAGCAGTGAAGCAAGTAGCAATCAGCCCCAGCATTTT.

This chain connects TRBV7-8 to TRBJ1-1; D gene uncertain. Trimming removed 5 bases at V and 4 bases at J, with 14 bases between. Germline values: CDR1 SGHVS, CDR2 FQNEAQ. This CDR3 region has 14 residues. This chain's CDR3 is CASSPGRLSTEAFF. The DNA of the CDR3 is TGTGCCAGCAGCCCAGGTCGGCTGAGCACTGAAGCTTTCTTT.

V and J are TRBV10-3 and TRBJ2-5; TRBD1 is a possible D gene (6 bases). The J call may be mistaken, given a closer DNA end match to TRBJ2-7. The CDR3 has 13 residues. Germline values: CDR1 ENHRY, CDR2 SYGVKD. The CDR3 DNA reads TGTGCCACCCAAGACAGGCCGGGGTACGAGCAGTACTTC. Protein product: CATQDRPGYEQYF.

V is TRBV20-1 and J is TRBJ2-1; possibly TRBD1 for D (6 bases). CDR1 is DFQATT, CDR2 SNEGSKA, per germline (reference sequence). This CDR3 contains 11 residues. The V gene lost 6 bases and the J gene lost 8 bases, with 11 bases spanning the gap. In DNA, the CDR3 is TGCAGTGCCCGACAGGATCATGAGCAGTTCTTC. It translates to CSARQDHEQFF.

The rearrangement links TRBV6-5 to TRBJ2-5; TRBD2 aligns across 8 bases. The V and J ends lost 4 bases and 4 bases, in that order; junction bases with no gene match: 2. Per germline, CDR1 MNHEY and CDR2 SVGAGI. There are 13 residues in the CDR3. CDR3 in amino acids: CASSSLAGETQYF. CDR3 bases: TGTGCCAGCAGTTCCCTAGCGGGAGAGACCCAGTACTTC.